A selection of T cell receptor beta chains follows, all from one sample in a study of CD8+ T cells in alopecia areata. Clones were sequenced by immunoSEQ multiplex PCR, and TCRdb holds only the in-frame ones, with some missing. The sample records about 23,000 clones, around 56% being singletons. Sequences were obtained from NKG2D-high CD8+ T cells sorted from blood. The receptors stem from a human donor with alopecia areata. Both conserved end residues are part of each CDR3. The D gene is left open where the match is weak. Not every row has a clone size; where given, it reads once, few, many or a size class.

CDR3 length	V gene	D gene	J gene	clone size	CDR3 DNA	CDR3 protein
16	TRBV7-6	TRBD2	TRBJ2-7	few	TGTGCCAGCAGCTTAGCGCGGCTAGCGGGAGGCTACGAGCAGTACTTC	CASSLARLAGGYEQYF
17	TRBV27	TRBD1	TRBJ2-5	.	TGTGCCAGCAGTACCAACGACAGGGGGCGGGGAGATGAGACCCAGTACTTC	CASSTNDRGRGDETQYF
13	TRBV28	.	TRBJ2-7	medium-sized	TGTGCCAGCAGTTTATGGACAGTGAACGAGCAGTACTTC	CASSLWTVNEQYF
16	TRBV13	.	TRBJ2-7	once	TGTGCCAGCAGCTCGACGGTAGAAGGCCCCCCCTACGAGCAGTACTTC	CASSSTVEGPPYEQYF
14	TRBV5-1	TRBD2	TRBJ2-1	.	TGCGCCAGCAGCTGGGGACTAGGAGGCAATGAGCAGTTCTTC	CASSWGLGGNEQFF
14	TRBV19	.	TRBJ1-5	.	TGTGCCAGTAGTATGTGGGAGGGACGGGAGCCCCAGCATTTT	CASSMWEGREPQHF
18	TRBV7-2	TRBD2	TRBJ2-1	few	TGTGCCAGCAGCTTAAGGGGTTGGGCTAGCGGGACGAACAATGAGCAGTTCTTC	CASSLRGWASGTNNEQFF
18	TRBV5-1	TRBD2	TRBJ2-7	.	TGCGCCAGCAGCTCAGACAATAGCGGGAGGGCCGCGTATTACGAGCAGTACTTC	CASSSDNSGRAAYYEQYF
11	TRBV29-1	TRBD1	TRBJ1-2	.	TGCAGCGTGGAAGACAGGGCTGGCTACACCTTC	CSVEDRAGYTF
15	TRBV28	TRBD1	TRBJ1-5	few	TGTGCCAGCAGTTTACCATGGACAGGGGGACAGCCCCAGCATTTT	CASSLPWTGGQPQHF
14	TRBV13	.	TRBJ1-2	few	TGTGCCAGCAGCCTGACAGAGAATAACTATGGCTACACCTTC	CASSLTENNYGYTF
12	TRBV9	.	TRBJ1-1	.	TGTGCCAGCAGTGCTGGGACCGCTGAAGCTTTCTTT	CASSAGTAEAFF
15	TRBV5-1	.	TRBJ2-1	.	TGCGCCAGCCTACGTACCGGTGTGTCGGACAATGAGCAGTTCTTC	CASLRTGVSDNEQFF
15	TRBV4-1	.	TRBJ2-7	.	TGCGCCAGCAGCCAAGTAGGAGTATTCGGCGACGAGCAGTACTTC	CASSQVGVFGDEQYF
14	TRBV6-6	TRBD2	TRBJ2-7	once	TGTGCCAGCAGTCTAGCGGGAGGGATGTACGAGCAGTACTTC	CASSLAGGMYEQYF
15	TRBV19	.	TRBJ1-5	.	TGTGCCAGTAGTATTGGGGGGCTTGGCAATCAGCCCCAGCATTTT	CASSIGGLGNQPQHF
15	TRBV15	.	TRBJ1-5	once	TGTGCCACCAGCCTCTTTCGGACCGATTATCAGCCCCAGCATTTT	CATSLFRTDYQPQHF
15	TRBV28	.	TRBJ2-3	.	TGTGCCAGCAGCCACTATACGGAAGCTGATGATACGCAGTATTTT	CASSHYTEADDTQYF
14	TRBV5-1	.	TRBJ2-7	.	TGCGCCAGCAGCTACAGCAAGGTAGGAAACGAGCAGTACTTC	CASSYSKVGNEQYF
14	TRBV9	.	TRBJ1-4	few	TGTGCCAGCAGCGTAGGAGGGGGGAATGAAAAACTGTTTTTT	CASSVGGGNEKLFF
12	TRBV5-1	.	TRBJ1-1	.	TGCGCCAGCAGCTTGGGGGTCGCTGAAGCTTTCTTT	CASSLGVAEAFF
16	TRBV4-1	TRBD1	TRBJ2-7	.	TGCGCCAGCAGCCAAGACCCTGGCACAGGGGGTCAGGAGCAGTACTTC	CASSQDPGTGGQEQYF
16	TRBV6-1	.	TRBJ2-5	few	TGTGCCAGCAGTGCCCCCCCCGGGGGATGGGGAGAGACCCAGTACTTC	CASSAPPGGWGETQYF
14	TRBV19	.	TRBJ1-2	.	TGTGCCAGTAGTCGGGTGCGAGCCATATATGGCTACACCTTC	CASSRVRAIYGYTF
13	TRBV19	.	TRBJ1-5	.	TGTGCCAGTAAGGCCATCCTGGGGCAGCCCCAGCATTTT	CASKAILGQPQHF
18	TRBV28	TRBD2	TRBJ2-5	.	TGTGCCAGCAGTTTAGTGGTTGGTAGCGGGAGGGCCTGGGAGACCCAGTACTTC	CASSLVVGSGRAWETQYF
15	TRBV4-1	.	TRBJ1-5	.	TGCGCCAGCAGCCAAGATCCAGGGCAAGGACAGCCCCAGCATTTT	CASSQDPGQGQPQHF
13	TRBV13	.	TRBJ1-3	once	TGTGCCAGCAGGGACTTCTCTGGAAACACCATATATTTT	CASRDFSGNTIYF
13	TRBV4-1	TRBD1	TRBJ2-1	few	TGCGCCAGCAGCCAAGATTCAGGGGGCCGGCAGTTCTTC	CASSQDSGGRQFF
15	TRBV5-1	TRBD1	TRBJ2-1	.	TGCGCCAGCAGCCCGGGGACAGGTTTGGTGAATGAGCAGTTCTTC	CASSPGTGLVNEQFF
13	TRBV5-4	.	TRBJ1-1	.	TGTGCCAGCAGCGGGGGGGTGGTCCCTGAAGCTTTCTTT	CASSGGVVPEAFF
14	TRBV28	.	TRBJ2-5	.	TGTGCCAGCAGTTTTGGGGGTGAGGTAGAGACCCAGTACTTC	CASSFGGEVETQYF
12	TRBV7-9	.	TRBJ2-1	few	TGTGCCAGCAGCTTAGGGGTCAATGAGCAGTTCTTC	CASSLGVNEQFF
15	TRBV28	TRBD1	TRBJ2-1	.	TGTGCCAGCACTCTGACAGGGTATTCCTACAATGAGCAGTTCTTC	CASTLTGYSYNEQFF
18	TRBV28	TRBD2	TRBJ2-7	few	TGTGCCAGCAGTTCCTCCGGGACTAGCGGGAGGAATGACTACGAGCAGTACTTC	CASSSSGTSGRNDYEQYF
13	TRBV29-1	.	TRBJ2-7	.	TGCAGCGCCTTCGGCGGGACCACCTACGAGCAGTACTTC	CSAFGGTTYEQYF
14	TRBV5-4	.	TRBJ2-1	.	TGTGCCAGCAGCAACGGAGCGGTAGACAATGAGCAGTTCTTC	CASSNGAVDNEQFF
16	TRBV13	.	TRBJ2-5	few	TGTGCCAGCAGCTTAGACCGATCCAGCCTGGGAGAGACCCAGTACTTC	CASSLDRSSLGETQYF
11	TRBV7-9	.	TRBJ2-1	.	TGTGCCAGCAGCTATGGAAATGAGCAGTTCTTC	CASSYGNEQFF
13	TRBV5-1	.	TRBJ2-5	.	TGCGCCAGCCGTTCTCCGTATCCCGAGACCCAGTACTTC	CASRSPYPETQYF
15	TRBV2	TRBD2	TRBJ2-1	few	TGTGCCACCAACCAGTTCAGCGGGAGTGAGAATGAGCAGTTCTTC	CATNQFSGSENEQFF
14	TRBV7-8	.	TRBJ2-1	.	TGTGCCAGCAGCTTAGCCCCCTCCTACAATGAGCAGTTCTTC	CASSLAPSYNEQFF
19	TRBV6-4	TRBD2	TRBJ2-5	.	TGTGCCAGCAGTGACTCGATAGGGGGTGCTAGCGGGGATGCGGAGACCCAGTACTTC	CASSDSIGGASGDAETQYF
10	TRBV2	.	TRBJ2-1	.	TGTGCCAGCAGGTTCAATGAGCAGTTCTTC	CASRFNEQFF
18	TRBV27	TRBD2	TRBJ2-2	.	TGTGCCAGCAGCCGCCAAAAGGCTAGCGGGAGGGCCGCCGGGGAGCTGTTTTTT	CASSRQKASGRAAGELFF
12	TRBV7-2	.	TRBJ2-7	.	TGTGCCAGCAGCCTCACCCCCTACGAGCAGTACTTC	CASSLTPYEQYF
12	TRBV6-1	.	TRBJ1-4	many	TGTGCCAGCAGTGAGTGGGATGAAAAACTGTTTTTT	CASSEWDEKLFF
17	TRBV7-9	.	TRBJ1-3	.	TGTGCCAGCAGTCCACCCGGGGGCCCACTCTCTGGAAACACCATATATTTT	CASSPPGGPLSGNTIYF
15	TRBV7-6	.	TRBJ2-7	once	TGTGCCAGCAGCCCCGAGGCAGTTAGCCACTACGAGCAGTACTTC	CASSPEAVSHYEQYF